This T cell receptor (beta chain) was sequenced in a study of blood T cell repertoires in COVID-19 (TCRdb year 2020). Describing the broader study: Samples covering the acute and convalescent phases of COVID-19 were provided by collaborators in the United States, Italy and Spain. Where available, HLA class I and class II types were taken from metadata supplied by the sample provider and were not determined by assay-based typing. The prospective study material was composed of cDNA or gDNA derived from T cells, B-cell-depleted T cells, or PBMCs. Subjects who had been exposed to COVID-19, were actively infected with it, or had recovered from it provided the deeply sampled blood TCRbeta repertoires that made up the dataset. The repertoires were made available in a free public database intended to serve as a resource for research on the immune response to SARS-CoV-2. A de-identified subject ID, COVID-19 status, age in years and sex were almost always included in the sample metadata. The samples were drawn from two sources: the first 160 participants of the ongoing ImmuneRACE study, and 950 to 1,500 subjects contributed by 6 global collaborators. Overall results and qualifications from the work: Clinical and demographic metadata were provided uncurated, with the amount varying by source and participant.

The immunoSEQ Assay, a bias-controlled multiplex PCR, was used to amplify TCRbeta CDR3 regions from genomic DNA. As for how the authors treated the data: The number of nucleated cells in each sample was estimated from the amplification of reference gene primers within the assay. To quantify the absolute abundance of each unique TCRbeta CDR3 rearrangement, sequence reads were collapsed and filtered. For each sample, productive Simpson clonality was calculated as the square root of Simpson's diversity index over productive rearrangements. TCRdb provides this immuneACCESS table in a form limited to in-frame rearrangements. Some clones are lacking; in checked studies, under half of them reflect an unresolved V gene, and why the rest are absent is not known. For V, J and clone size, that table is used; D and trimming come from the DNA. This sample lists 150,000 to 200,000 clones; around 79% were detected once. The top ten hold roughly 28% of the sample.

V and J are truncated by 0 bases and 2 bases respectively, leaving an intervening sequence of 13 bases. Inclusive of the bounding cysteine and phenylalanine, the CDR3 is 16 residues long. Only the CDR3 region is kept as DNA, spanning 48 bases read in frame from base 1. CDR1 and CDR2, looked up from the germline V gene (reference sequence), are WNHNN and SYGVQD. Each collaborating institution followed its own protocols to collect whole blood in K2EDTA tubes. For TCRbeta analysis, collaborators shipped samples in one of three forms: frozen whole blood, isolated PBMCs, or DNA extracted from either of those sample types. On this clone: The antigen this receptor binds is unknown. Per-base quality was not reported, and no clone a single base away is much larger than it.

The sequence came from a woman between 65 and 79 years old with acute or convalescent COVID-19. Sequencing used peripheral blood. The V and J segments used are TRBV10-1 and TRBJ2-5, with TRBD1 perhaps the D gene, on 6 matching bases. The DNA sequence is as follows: TGCGCCAGCAGTGAGTCATTGGGGACACTGCAAGAGACCCAGTACTTC. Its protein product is CASSESLGTLQETQYF.